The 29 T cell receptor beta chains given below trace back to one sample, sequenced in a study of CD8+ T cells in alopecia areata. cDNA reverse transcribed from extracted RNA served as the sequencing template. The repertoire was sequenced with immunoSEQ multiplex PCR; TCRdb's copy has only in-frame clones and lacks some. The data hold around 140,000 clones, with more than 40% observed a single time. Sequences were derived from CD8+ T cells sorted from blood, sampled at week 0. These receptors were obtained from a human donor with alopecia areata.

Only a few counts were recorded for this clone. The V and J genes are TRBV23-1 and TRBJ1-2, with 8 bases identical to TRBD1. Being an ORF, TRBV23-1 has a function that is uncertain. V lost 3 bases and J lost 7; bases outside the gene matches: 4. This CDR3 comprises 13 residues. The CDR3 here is CASSHSDRAGYTF. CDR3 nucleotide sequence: TGCGCCAGCAGTCACTCGGACAGGGCTGGCTACACCTTC.

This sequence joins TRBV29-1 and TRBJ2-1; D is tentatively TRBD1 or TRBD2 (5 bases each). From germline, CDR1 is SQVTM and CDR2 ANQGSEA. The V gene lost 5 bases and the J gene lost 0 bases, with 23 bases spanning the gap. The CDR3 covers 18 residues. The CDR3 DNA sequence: TGCAGCGTTCCTACCGCCGGGACCGCACCAAGCTCCTACAATGAGCAGTTCTTC. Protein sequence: CSVPTAGTAPSSYNEQFF.

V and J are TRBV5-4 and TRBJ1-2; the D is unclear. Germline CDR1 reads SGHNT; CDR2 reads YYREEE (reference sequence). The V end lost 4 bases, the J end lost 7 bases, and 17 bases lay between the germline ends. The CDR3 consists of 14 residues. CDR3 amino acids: CASSPAVLLRGYTF. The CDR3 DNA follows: TGTGCCAGCAGCCCCGCGGTCCTCCTTCGTGGCTACACCTTC.

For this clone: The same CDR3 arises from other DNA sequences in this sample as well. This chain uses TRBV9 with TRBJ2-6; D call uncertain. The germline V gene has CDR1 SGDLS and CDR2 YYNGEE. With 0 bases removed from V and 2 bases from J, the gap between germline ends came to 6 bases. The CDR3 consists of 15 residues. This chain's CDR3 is CASSVGGAGANVLTF. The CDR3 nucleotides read TGTGCCAGCAGCGTAGGTGGGGCTGGGGCCAACGTCCTGACTTTC.

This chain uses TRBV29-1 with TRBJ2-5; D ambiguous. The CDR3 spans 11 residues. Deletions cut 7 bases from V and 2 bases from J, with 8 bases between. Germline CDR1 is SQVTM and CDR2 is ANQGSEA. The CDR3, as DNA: TGCAGCGGACGCGAGCAAGAGACCCAGTACTTC. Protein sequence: CSGREQETQYF.

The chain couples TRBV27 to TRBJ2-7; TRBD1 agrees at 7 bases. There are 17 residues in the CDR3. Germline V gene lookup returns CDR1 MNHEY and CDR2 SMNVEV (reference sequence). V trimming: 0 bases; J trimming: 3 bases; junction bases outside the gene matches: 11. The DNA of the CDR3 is TGTGCCAGCAGTTTATCGTTACAGGGGCCCCAAGGCTACGAGCAGTACTTC. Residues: CASSLSLQGPQGYEQYF.

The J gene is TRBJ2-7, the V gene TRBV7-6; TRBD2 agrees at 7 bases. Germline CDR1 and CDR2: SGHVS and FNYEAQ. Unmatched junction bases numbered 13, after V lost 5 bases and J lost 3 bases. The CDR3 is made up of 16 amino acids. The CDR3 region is CASSGLGAGSDYEQYF. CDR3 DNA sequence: TGTGCCAGCAGCGGACTAGGGGCAGGGTCAGACTACGAGCAGTACTTC.

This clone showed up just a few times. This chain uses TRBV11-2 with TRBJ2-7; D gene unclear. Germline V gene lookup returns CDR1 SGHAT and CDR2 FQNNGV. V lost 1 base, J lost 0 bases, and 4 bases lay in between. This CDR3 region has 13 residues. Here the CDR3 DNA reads TGTGCCAGCAGCTTAGGCATCTCCTACGAGCAGTACTTC. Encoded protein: CASSLGISYEQYF.

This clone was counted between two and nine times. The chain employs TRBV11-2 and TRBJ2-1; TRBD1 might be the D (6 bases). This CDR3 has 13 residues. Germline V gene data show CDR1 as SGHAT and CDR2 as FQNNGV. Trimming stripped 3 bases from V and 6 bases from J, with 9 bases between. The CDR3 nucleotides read TGTGCCAGCAGCTTGGTCAGGGGCAATGAGCAGTTCTTC. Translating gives CASSLVRGNEQFF.

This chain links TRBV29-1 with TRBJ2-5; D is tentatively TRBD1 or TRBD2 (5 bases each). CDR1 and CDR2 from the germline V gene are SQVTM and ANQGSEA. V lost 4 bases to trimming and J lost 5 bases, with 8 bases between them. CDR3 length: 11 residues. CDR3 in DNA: TGCAGCGTTGGGGACCGGGAGACCCAGTACTTC. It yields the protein CSVGDRETQYF.

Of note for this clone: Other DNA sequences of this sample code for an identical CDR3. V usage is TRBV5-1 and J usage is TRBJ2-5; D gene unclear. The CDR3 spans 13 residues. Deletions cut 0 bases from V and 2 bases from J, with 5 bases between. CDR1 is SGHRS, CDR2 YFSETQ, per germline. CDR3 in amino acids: CASSLEGQETQYF. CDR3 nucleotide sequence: TGCGCCAGCAGCTTGGAAGGACAAGAGACCCAGTACTTC.

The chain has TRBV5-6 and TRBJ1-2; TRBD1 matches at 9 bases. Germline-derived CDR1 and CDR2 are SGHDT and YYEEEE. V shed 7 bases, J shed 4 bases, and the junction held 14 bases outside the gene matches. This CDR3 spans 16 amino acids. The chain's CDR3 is CASFADLDRGSYGYTF. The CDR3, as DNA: TGTGCCAGCTTCGCAGATTTGGACAGGGGAAGCTATGGCTACACCTTC.

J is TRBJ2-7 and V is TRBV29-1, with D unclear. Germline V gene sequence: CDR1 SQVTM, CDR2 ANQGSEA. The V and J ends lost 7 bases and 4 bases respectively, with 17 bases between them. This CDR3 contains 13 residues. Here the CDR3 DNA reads TGCAGCGCTGAGACGGGCCTAGGTTACGAGCAGTACTTC. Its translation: CSAETGLGYEQYF.

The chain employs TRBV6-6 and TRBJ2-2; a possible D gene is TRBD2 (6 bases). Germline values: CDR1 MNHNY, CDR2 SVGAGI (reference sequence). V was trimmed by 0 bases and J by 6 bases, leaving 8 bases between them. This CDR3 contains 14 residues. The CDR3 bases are TGTGCCAGCAGTTACTCGCGGGGTTCCGGGGAGCTGTTTTTT. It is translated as CASSYSRGSGELFF.

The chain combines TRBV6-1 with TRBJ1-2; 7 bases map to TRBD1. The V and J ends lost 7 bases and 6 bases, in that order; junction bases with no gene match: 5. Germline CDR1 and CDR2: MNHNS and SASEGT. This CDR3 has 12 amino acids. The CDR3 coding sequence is TGTGCCAGCACTAGGACAGGAAATGGCTACACCTTC. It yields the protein CASTRTGNGYTF.

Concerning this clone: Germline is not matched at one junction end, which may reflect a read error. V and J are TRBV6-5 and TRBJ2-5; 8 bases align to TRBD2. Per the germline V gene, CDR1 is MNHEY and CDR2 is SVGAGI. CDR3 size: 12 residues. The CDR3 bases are TGCTCAGCGGGGGACCCCACGGAGACCCAGTACTTC. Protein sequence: CSAGDPTETQYF.

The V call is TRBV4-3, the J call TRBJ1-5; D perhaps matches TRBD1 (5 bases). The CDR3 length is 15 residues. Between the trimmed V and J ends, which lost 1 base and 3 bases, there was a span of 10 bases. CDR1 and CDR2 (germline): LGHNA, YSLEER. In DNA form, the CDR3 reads TGCGCCAGCAGCCAAGGGTGGGGGACCAATCAGCCCCAGCATTTT. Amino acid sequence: CASSQGWGTNQPQHF.

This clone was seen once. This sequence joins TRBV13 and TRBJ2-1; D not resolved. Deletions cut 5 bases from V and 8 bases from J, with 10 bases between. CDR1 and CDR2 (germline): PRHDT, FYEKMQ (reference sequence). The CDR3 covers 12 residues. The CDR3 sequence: CASSLRGDEQFF. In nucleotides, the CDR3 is TGTGCCAGCAGCCTTCGAGGAGATGAGCAGTTCTTC.

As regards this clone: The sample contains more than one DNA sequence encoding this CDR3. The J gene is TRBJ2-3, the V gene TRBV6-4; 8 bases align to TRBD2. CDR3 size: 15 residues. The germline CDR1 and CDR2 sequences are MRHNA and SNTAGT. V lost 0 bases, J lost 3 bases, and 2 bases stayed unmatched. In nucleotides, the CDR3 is TGTGCCAGCAGTGACTCCGGGGGGGCAACAGATACGCAGTATTTT. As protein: CASSDSGGATDTQYF.

This chain's CDR3 is CSVVPQGSLKYGYTF. CDR3 in DNA: TGCAGCGTTGTACCCCAGGGGTCCCTCAAGTATGGCTACACCTTC. The chain has TRBV29-1 and TRBJ1-2, with D tentatively TRBD1 (6 bases). This CDR3 contains 15 residues. CDR1 is SQVTM, CDR2 ANQGSEA, per germline. V was pared by 4 bases and J by 5 bases, with 20 bases between.

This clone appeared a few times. CDR3 region: CASSVGTATEAFF. The DNA for the CDR3 is TGTGCCAGCAGCGTAGGGACAGCCACTGAAGCTTTCTTT. V and J are TRBV9 and TRBJ1-1; D perhaps matches TRBD1 (6 bases). Trimming cost V 0 bases and J 4 bases, with 7 bases left between them. Germline V gives CDR1 SGDLS, CDR2 YYNGEE. The CDR3 has 13 amino acids.

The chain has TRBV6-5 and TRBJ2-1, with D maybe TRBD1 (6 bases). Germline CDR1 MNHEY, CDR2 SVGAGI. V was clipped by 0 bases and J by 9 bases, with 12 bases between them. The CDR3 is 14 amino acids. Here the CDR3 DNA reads TGTGCCAGCAGTTACTCGACAGGTTTGGGTGAGCAGTTCTTC. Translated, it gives CASSYSTGLGEQFF.

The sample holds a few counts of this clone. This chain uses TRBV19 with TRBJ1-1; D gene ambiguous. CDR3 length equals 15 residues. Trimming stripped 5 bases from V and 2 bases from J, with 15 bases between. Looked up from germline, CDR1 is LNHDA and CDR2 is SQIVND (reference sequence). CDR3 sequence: CASSSTPGDNTEAFF. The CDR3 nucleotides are TGTGCCAGTAGTTCCACTCCGGGAGACAACACTGAAGCTTTCTTT.

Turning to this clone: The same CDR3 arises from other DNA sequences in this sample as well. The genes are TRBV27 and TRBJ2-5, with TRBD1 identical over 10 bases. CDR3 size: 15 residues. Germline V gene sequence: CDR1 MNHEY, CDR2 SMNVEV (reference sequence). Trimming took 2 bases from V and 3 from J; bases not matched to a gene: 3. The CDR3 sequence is CASSLVGTGEETQYF. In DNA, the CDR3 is TGTGCCAGCAGTTTAGTTGGGACAGGGGAAGAGACCCAGTACTTC.

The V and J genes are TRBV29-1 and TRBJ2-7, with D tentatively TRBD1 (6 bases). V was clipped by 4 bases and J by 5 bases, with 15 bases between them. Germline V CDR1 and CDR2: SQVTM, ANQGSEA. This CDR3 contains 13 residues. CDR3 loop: CSVGRGLRDEQYF. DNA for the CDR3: TGCAGCGTTGGCAGGGGCCTTAGGGACGAGCAGTACTTC.

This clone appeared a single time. The CDR3 loop is CASSYSRGGHGEQYF. The CDR3 region has the DNA TGTGCCAGCAGTTACTCGAGGGGGGGGCACGGCGAGCAGTACTTC. The chain joins TRBV6-5 to TRBJ2-7; D may be TRBD2 (7 bases). The germline V gene has CDR1 MNHEY and CDR2 SVGAGI. Trimming pared 0 bases from V and 6 bases from J, leaving 15 bases between. This CDR3 is 15 amino acids long.

The CDR3 protein is CAIDIRAIKITDTQYF. CDR3 nucleotide sequence: TGTGCCATTGATATTAGGGCAATTAAGATCACAGATACGCAGTATTTT. The chain is built from TRBV7-8 and TRBJ2-3; D uncertain. The CDR3 covers 16 residues. CDR1 SGHVS and CDR2 FQNEAQ come from the germline V gene. The germline V and J ends were trimmed by 10 bases and 2 bases, with 22 bases remaining between them.

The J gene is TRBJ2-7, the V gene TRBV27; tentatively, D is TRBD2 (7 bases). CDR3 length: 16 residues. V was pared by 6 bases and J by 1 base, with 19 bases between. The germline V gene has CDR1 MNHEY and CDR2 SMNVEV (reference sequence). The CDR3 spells CASRKSGGYASYEQYF. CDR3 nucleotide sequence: TGTGCCAGCAGAAAATCGGGGGGCTACGCGTCCTACGAGCAGTACTTC.

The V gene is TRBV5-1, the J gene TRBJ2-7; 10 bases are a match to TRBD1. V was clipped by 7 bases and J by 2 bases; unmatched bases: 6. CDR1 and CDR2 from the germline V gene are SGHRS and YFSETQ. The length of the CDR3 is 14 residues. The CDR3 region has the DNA TGCGCCAGCGGCGGGACAGGGGTCACCTACGAGCAGTACTTC. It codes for CASGGTGVTYEQYF.